This T cell receptor (beta chain) was profiled in a study of T cells after posttransplantation cyclophosphamide. Profiling relied on immunoSEQ multiplex PCR, and the TCRdb table lists in-frame clones only, not all of them. The table has just over 65,000 clones, around 93% seen once. As to this clone: Its antigen is still unknown.

On the day of bone marrow donation, the related graft donor provided peripheral blood. General study findings and limits: Later post-transplant blood repertoires were often dominated by donor CD8+ memory clones.

The sequencing sample was made of PBMCs. This clonotype was obtained from a woman aged 30 to 39 in good health and a related stem cell transplant donor.

The CDR3 bases are TGTGCCAGTAGTATCGGCAGGGGAGATGAAGCTTTCTTT. Protein: CASSIGRGDEAFF. The chain employs TRBV19 and TRBJ1-1, with D maybe TRBD1 (6 bases). Looked up from germline, CDR1 is LNHDA and CDR2 is SQIVND (reference sequence). The CDR3 runs to 13 residues. Between the trimmed V and J ends, which lost 3 bases and 7 bases, there was a span of 12 bases.